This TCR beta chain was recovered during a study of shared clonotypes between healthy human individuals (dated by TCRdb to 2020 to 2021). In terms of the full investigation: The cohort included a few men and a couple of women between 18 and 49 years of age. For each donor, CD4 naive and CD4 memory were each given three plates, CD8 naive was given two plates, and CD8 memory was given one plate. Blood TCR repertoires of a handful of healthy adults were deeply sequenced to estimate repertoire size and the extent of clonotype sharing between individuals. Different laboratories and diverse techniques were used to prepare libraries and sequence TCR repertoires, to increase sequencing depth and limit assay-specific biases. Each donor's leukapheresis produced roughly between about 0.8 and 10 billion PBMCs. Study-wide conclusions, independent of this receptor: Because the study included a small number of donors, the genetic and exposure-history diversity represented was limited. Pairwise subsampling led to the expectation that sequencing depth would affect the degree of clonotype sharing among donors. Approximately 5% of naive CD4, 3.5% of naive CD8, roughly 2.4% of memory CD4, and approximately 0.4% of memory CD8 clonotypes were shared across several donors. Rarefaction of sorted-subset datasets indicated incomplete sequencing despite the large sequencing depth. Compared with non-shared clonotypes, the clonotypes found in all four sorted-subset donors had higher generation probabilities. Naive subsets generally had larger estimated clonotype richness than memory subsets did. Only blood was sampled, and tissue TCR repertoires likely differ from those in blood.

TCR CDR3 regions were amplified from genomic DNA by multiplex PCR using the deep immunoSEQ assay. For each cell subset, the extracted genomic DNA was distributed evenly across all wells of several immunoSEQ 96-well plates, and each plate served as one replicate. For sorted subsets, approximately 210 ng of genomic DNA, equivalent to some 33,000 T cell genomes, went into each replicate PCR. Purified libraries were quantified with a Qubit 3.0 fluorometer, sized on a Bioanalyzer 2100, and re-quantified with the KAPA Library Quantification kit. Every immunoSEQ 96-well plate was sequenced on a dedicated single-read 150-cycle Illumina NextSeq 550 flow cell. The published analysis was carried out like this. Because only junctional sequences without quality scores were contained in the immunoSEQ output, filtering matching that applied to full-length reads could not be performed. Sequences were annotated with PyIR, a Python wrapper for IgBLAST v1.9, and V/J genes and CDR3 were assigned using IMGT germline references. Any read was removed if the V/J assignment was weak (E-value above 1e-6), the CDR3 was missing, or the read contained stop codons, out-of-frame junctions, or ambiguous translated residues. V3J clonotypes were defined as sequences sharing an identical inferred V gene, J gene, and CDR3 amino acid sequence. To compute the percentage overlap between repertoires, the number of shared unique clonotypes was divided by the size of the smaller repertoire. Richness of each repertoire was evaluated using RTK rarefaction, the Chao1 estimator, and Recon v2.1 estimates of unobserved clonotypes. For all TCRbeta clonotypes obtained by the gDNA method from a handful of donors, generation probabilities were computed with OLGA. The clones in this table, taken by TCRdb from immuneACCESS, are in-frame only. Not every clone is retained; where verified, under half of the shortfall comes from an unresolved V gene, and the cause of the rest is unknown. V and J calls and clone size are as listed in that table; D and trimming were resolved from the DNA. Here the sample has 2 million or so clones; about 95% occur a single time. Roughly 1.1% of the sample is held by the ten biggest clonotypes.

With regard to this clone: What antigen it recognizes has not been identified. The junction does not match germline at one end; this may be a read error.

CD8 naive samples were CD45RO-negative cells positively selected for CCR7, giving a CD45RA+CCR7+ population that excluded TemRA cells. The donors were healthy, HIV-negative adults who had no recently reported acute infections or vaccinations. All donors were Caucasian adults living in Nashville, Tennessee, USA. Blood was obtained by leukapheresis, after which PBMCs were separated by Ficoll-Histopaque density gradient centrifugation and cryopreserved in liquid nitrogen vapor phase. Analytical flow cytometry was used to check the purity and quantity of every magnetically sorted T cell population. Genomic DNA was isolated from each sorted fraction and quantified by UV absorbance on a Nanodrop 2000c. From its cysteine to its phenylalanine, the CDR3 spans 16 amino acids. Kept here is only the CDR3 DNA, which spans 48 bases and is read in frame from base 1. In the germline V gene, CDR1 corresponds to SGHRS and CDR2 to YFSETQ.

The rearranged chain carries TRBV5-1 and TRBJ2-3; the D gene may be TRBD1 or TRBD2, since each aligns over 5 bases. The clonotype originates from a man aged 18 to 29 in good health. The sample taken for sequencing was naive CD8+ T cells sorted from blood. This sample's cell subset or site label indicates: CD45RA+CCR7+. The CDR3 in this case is CASRLGDAWGTDTQYF. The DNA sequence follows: TGCGCCAGCAGGTTGGGGGACGCCTGGGGCACAGATACGCAGTATTTT.